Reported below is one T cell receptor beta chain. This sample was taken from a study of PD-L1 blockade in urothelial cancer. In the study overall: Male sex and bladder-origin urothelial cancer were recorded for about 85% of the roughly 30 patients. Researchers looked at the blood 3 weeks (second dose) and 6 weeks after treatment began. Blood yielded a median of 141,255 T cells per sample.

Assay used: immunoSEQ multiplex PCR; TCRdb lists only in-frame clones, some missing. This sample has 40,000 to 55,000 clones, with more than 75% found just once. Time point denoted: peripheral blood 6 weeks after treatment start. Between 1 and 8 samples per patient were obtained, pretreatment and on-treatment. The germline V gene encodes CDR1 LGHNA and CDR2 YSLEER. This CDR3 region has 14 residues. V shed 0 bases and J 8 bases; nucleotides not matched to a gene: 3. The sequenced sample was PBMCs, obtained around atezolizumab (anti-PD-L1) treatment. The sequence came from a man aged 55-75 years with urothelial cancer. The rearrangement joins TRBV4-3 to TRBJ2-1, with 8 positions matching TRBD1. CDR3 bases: TGCGCCAGCAGCCAAGAAACAGGGGGTTATGAGCAGTTCTTC. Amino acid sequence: CASSQETGGYEQFF.